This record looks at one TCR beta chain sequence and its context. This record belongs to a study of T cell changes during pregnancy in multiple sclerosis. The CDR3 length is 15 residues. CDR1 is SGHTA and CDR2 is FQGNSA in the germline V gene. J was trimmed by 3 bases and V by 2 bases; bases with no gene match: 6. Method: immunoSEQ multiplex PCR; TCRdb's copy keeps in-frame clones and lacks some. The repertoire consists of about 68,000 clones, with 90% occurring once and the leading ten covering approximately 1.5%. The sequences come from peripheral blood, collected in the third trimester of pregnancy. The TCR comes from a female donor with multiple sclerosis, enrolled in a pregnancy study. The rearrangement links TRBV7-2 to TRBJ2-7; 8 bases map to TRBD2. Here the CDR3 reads CASSLTSGGNYEQYF. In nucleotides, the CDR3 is TGTGCCAGCAGCTTAACCTCGGGGGGGAACTACGAGCAGTACTTC.